This TCR beta chain was captured by sequencing in a study of cytotoxic CD8 clonotypes in ibrutinib-treated CLL. Sequencing was performed with immunoSEQ multiplex PCR; in TCRdb, only in-frame clones are kept and a portion is missing. Altogether about 140,000 clones are present, over 75% being singletons, with the ten largest covering 7.6%. The CDR3 contains 16 residues. Trimming removed 5 bases from V and 5 bases from J; junction bases left unmatched: 11. CDR1 and CDR2 (germline): SGHVS, FQNEAQ. For this clone: Its antigen is not identified.

Study results and caveats: Clonality correlated strongly with circulating CD8+ T cells and exceeded age-matched healthy donors at baseline.

This specimen was PBMCs, taken after 36 months of ibrutinib treatment. The V call is TRBV7-8, the J call TRBJ2-7; TRBD1 aligns across 11 bases. This receptor was taken from a human donor with chronic lymphocytic leukemia. CDR3 DNA sequence: TGTGCCAGCAGCCCATATAGGGACAGGGGGTCACACGAGCAGTACTTC. Amino acid sequence: CASSPYRDRGSHEQYF.